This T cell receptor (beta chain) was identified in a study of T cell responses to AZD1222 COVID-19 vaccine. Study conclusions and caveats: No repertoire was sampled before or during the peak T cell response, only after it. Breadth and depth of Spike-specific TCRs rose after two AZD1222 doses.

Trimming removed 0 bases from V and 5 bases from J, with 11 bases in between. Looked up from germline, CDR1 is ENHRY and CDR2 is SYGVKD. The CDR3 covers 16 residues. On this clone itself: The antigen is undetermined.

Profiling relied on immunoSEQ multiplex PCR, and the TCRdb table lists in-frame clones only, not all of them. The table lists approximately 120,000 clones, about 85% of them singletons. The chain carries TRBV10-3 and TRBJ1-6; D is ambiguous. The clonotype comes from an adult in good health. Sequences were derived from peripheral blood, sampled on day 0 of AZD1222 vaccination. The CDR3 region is CAISESRGRHNSPLHF. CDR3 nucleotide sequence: TGTGCCATCAGTGAGTCGAGAGGGAGGCATAATTCACCCCTCCACTTT.